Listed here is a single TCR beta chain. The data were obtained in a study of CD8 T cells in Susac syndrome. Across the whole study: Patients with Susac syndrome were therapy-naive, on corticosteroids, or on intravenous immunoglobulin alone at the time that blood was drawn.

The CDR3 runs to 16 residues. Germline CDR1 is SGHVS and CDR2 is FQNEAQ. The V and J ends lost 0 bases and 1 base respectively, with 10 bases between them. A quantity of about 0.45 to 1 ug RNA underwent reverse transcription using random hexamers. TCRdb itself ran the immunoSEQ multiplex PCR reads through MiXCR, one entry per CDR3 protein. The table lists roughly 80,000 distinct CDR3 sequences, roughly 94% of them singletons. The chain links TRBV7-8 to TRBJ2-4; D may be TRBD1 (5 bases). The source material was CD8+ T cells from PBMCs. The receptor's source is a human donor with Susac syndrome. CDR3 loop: CASSLATESAKNIQYF. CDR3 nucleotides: TGTGCCAGCAGCTTAGCGACAGAATCGGCCAAAAACATTCAGTACTTC.